This passage covers 27 T cell receptor beta chains from one sample sequenced in a study of CD8+CD57+ T cells in acquired aplastic anemia. Investigators profiled TCR beta VDJ and CDR3 from genomic DNA template. TCRdb ran MiXCR on the reads and lists one entry per CDR3 protein. The sample yields hundreds of thousands of distinct CDR3 sequences, about 70% seen once. Specimen: sorted CD4+, CD8+, or CD8+CD57+ T cells (not recorded which) from PBMCs. The receptors were sampled from a human donor in good health, serving as a control.

The chain uses TRBV2 and TRBJ2-5; the D call may be TRBD1 or TRBD2 (5 bases each). Germline CDR1 is SNHLY and CDR2 is FYNNEI. V was cut by 5 bases and J by 5 bases, with 15 bases left in between. This CDR3 contains 14 residues. As DNA, the CDR3 is TGTGCCAGCAGTACCTGGGGGATACAGGAGACCCAGTACTTC. This codes for CASSTWGIQETQYF.

This clonotype occurred many times. The chain couples TRBV24-1 to TRBJ1-2, with 7 positions matching TRBD1. Germline CDR1 is KGHDR and CDR2 is SFDVKD. The CDR3 is 14 residues long. Trimming cost V 4 bases and J 8 bases; bases outside gene matches: 9. CDR3: CATSDFRQGKGYTF. CDR3 nucleotide sequence: TGTGCCACCAGTGACTTCCGACAGGGTAAAGGCTACACCTTC.

Turning to this clonotype: Sequence at one end of the junction differs from germline and may be a read error. V and J are TRBV7-3 and TRBJ2-2, with D perhaps assigned TRBD1 or TRBD2 (5 bases each). This CDR3 is 14 amino acids long. Germline V gives CDR1 SGHTA, CDR2 FQGTGA. Here the CDR3 reads CASSPVSNTGALLF. DNA for the CDR3: TGTGCCAGTAGCCCTGTATCGAACACCGGGGCGCTGCTTTTT.

Concerning this clonotype itself: The conserved phenylalanine or tryptophan is not found at the CDR3 terminus, so this likely reflects a read error. The chain couples TRBV7-3 to TRBJ1-2; no clear D gene. Per the germline V gene, CDR1 is SGHTA and CDR2 is FQGTGA. CDR3 length: 11 residues. V was cut by 7 bases and J by 8 bases, with 11 bases left in between. DNA of the CDR3: TGTGCCAGCATTTCCTGGGAAGGCTACACCCTT. This codes for CASISWEGYTL.

In the case of this clonotype: One junction end disagrees with the germline gene, perhaps due to a read error. The chain combines TRBV5-8 with TRBJ2-2; 7 bases fit TRBD2. CDR1 SGHTS and CDR2 YDEGEE come from the germline V gene. The CDR3 contains 14 residues. CDR3 in DNA: TGTGCCAGCAGCCCCAGGAGGATGAGCGGGGAGCTGGTTTTT. Residues: CASSPRRMSGELVF.

This clonotype appeared many times. The gene calls are TRBV5-4 and TRBJ1-2; tentatively, D is TRBD1 (5 bases). The length of the CDR3 is 14 residues. The V and J ends lost 2 bases and 6 bases respectively, with 14 bases between them. Germline V gene data show CDR1 as SGHNT and CDR2 as YYREEE (reference sequence). The CDR3 protein is CASSFHSLGDGYTF. CDR3 in DNA: TGTGCCAGCAGCTTCCATTCTTTAGGGGATGGCTACACCTTC.

The rearrangement uses TRBV6-2 or TRBV6-3 and TRBJ2-7; D call uncertain. This CDR3 comprises 12 residues. V was clipped by 0 bases and J by 4 bases, with 4 bases between them. The germline gives CDR1 MNHEY, CDR2 SVGEGT. The CDR3 sequence: CASSYSIYEQYF. The CDR3 nucleotides read TGTGCCAGCAGTTACTCGATTTACGAGCAGTACTTC.

This clonotype has only a few counts. The chain combines TRBV10-3 with TRBJ2-3; no firm D call. The CDR3 runs to 12 residues. V lost 8 bases and J 2 bases, leaving 8 bases between the germline ends. The germline V gene encodes CDR1 ENHRY and CDR2 SYGVKD. The CDR3: CAILRYTDTQYF. The DNA for the CDR3 is TGTGCCATCCTTCGATACACAGATACGCAGTATTTT.

Only one count was recorded for this clonotype. V usage is TRBV20-1 and J usage is TRBJ2-1, with D possibly being TRBD1 (6 bases). Germline CDR1 and CDR2: DFQATT and SNEGSKA (reference sequence). The length of the CDR3 is 14 residues. V was trimmed by 5 bases and J by 7 bases, leaving 18 bases between them. The CDR3 region has the DNA TGCAGTGCTTTCCGGGACACGGGTGAAAATGAGCAGTTCTTC. It specifies CSAFRDTGENEQFF.

The chain employs TRBV20-1 and TRBJ2-7; tentatively, D is TRBD1 (6 bases). V was clipped by 5 bases and J by 10 bases, with 18 bases between them. The CDR3 totals 12 residues. Germline lookup yields CDR1 DFQATT and CDR2 SNEGSKA (reference sequence). DNA for the CDR3: TGCAGTGCTCACCCGGGACAAAACACCCAGTACTTC. The encoded protein is CSAHPGQNTQYF.

The chain carries TRBV6-6 and TRBJ2-7; possibly TRBD1 for D (7 bases). This CDR3 region has 17 residues. Trimming pared 6 bases from V and 6 bases from J, leaving 27 bases between. Per the germline V gene, CDR1 is MNHNY and CDR2 is SVGAGI (reference sequence). CDR3 DNA sequence: TGTGCCAGCAGCTTCGGAGGGGGCGGGGCCGCGCGTAGCGAGCAGTACTTC. This sequence encodes CASSFGGGGAARSEQYF.

In the case of this clonotype: The junction departs from the called germline gene at one end, perhaps through a read error. The chain recombines TRBV12-3 or TRBV12-4 with TRBJ2-3; 8 positions agree with TRBD1. This CDR3 region has 14 residues. The CDR3 sequence: CATSPPQGVDTQYF. CDR3 in DNA: TGTGCCACCAGTCCCCCACAGGGGGTAGATACGCAGTATTTT.

As regards this clonotype: With a much larger clone just one base away, this may be a read error. V is TRBV6-5 and J is TRBJ2-1; D is possibly TRBD2 (5 bases). The germline V gene encodes CDR1 MNHEY and CDR2 SVGAGI. V was shortened by 2 bases and J by 12 bases, with 14 bases between the two germline ends. The length of the CDR3 is 13 residues. For the CDR3, the DNA is TGTGCCAGCAGTTACGCGACGGAGGATGGGCAGTTCTTC. This gives the protein CASSYATEDGQFF.

This clonotype was seen only a few times. One end of the junction varies from germline; a read error may be responsible. The chain links TRBV24-1 to TRBJ2-2; the D gene could be TRBD1 or TRBD2 (5 bases each). Germline loops: CDR1 KGHDR, CDR2 SFDVKD. The length of the CDR3 is 16 residues. Written as DNA, the CDR3 is TGCGTCAGCAGCCCCTTCTTTGGGGGTGGCACCGGGGAGCTGTTTTTT. It codes for CVSSPFFGGGTGELFF.

Turning to this clonotype: The final CDR3 position lacks the conserved phenylalanine or tryptophan, pointing to a likely read error. Because the CDR3's place on the DNA is in doubt, the DNA is left out and the CDR3 is given as listed by TCRdb. The chain is built from TRBV7-8 and TRBJ1-6; TRBD1 is the table's D call, not checked against the DNA. The CDR3 spans 13 residues, counting both ends. The germline V gene has CDR1 SGHVS and CDR2 FQNEAQ. CDR3 protein: CASSVLDKNLRAV.

The chain employs TRBV20-1 and TRBJ2-5; D may match TRBD1 or TRBD2 (6 bases each). The germline V gene has CDR1 DFQATT and CDR2 SNEGSKA (reference sequence). The CDR3 has 12 amino acids. The CDR3 here is CSARPGGSPQYF. CDR3 bases: TGCAGCGCCCGCCCCGGGGGCTCACCACAGTACTTC.

This clonotype was seen at least ten times. This sequence joins TRBV11-3 and TRBJ2-7; either TRBD1 or TRBD2 may supply D (6 bases each). Germline V gene sequence: CDR1 SGHNT, CDR2 YENEEA. V lost 0 bases and J 4 bases, leaving 13 bases between the germline ends. This CDR3 region has 15 residues. The CDR3 DNA follows: TGTGCCAGCAGCTTAGAAGGGGGGCAGGGGTACGAGCAGTACTTC. This sequence encodes CASSLEGGQGYEQYF.

The V and J genes are TRBV7-9 and TRBJ1-2; the D is unclear. The CDR3 consists of 14 residues. CDR1 is SEHNR, CDR2 FQNEAQ, per germline (reference sequence). Trimming shortened V by 6 bases and J by 6 bases, and 17 bases separated the two germline ends. As DNA, the CDR3 is TGTGCCAGCAGTCCGAGTTTTCAGACAAATGGCTACACCTTC. It is translated as CASSPSFQTNGYTF.

This clonotype was picked up many times. The V gene is TRBV7-3, the J gene TRBJ2-1, with a weak D call TRBD1 (5 bases). CDR3 size: 13 residues. Trimming took 6 bases from V and 6 from J, leaving 12 bases between them. Germline CDR1 is SGHTA and CDR2 is FQGTGA. DNA for the CDR3: TGTGCCAGCAGTTTGACAGTTTCCAATGAGCAGTTCTTC. It yields the protein CASSLTVSNEQFF.

As regards this clonotype: A read error may account for a junction end that differs from germline. The gene calls are TRBV7-6 and TRBJ1-2; D might be TRBD1 (5 bases). The CDR3 totals 15 residues. Germline V lookup: CDR1 SGHVS, CDR2 FNYEAQ. The CDR3 protein is CASSLHTRGTAGRAF. In nucleotides, the CDR3 is TGCGCCAGCAGCTTACATACGAGAGGGACGGCGGGCCGGGCCTTC. Variable domain in full (rest from reference TRBV7-6 and TRBJ1-2): GAGVSQSPRYKVTKRGQDVALRCDPISGHVSLYWYRQALGQGPEFLTYFNYEAQQDKSGLPNDRFSAERPEGSISTLTIQRTEQRDSAMYRCASSLHTRGTAGRAFGSGTRLTVV.

The chain recombines TRBV20-1 with TRBJ1-6; D unresolved. This CDR3 has 13 residues. The germline V gene encodes CDR1 DFQATT and CDR2 SNEGSKA (reference sequence). V lost 0 bases, J lost 14 bases, and 14 bases lay in between. CDR3 in amino acids: CSAREAMNGALHF. DNA of the CDR3: TGCAGTGCTAGAGAAGCCATGAATGGCGCCCTCCACTTT.

This sequence joins TRBV12-3 or TRBV12-4 and TRBJ1-4; D not resolved. The CDR3 is 16 residues long. Trimming left V 6 bases short and J 0 bases short, with 14 bases between. CDR3 nucleotides: TGTGCCAGCAGCCAGCCTGGGAGTGCAACTAATGAAAAACTGTTTTTT. Translated, it gives CASSQPGSATNEKLFF.

This clonotype occurred many times. The chain recombines TRBV5-4 with TRBJ1-1, with D possibly TRBD1 on 6 matching bases. In germline, CDR1 is SGHNT, CDR2 YYREEE (reference sequence). V was cut by 3 bases and J by 1 base, with 10 bases left in between. The CDR3 has 14 amino acids. The CDR3 nucleotides are TGTGCCAGCAGCTGGGACATTGGGAACACTGAAGCTTTCTTT. As protein: CASSWDIGNTEAFF.

To note about this clonotype: No conserved phenylalanine or tryptophan is present at the end of the CDR3, so a read error is the likely explanation. The DNA is left out, because the CDR3 cannot be placed on it with certainty; the CDR3 is given as TCRdb lists it. V gene TRBV7-4 combines with J gene TRBJ1-2; TRBD1 was called by the table and not checked on the DNA. CDR1 SGHVT and CDR2 SQSDAQ come from the germline V gene. The CDR3 is 13 amino acids in total, end residues counted. CDR3 sequence: CASSSGAVPSYNS.

The chain is built from TRBV12-3 or TRBV12-4 and TRBJ1-2, with 7 bases identical to TRBD1. The CDR3 consists of 15 residues. With V trimmed by 5 bases and J by 0 bases, 6 bases remained unmatched. DNA of the CDR3: TGTGCCAGCAGTGAATCCGGGACAGCTAACTATGGCTACACCTTC. Its protein product is CASSESGTANYGYTF.

The chain combines TRBV5-1 with TRBJ2-7; no clear D. CDR1 is SGHRS, CDR2 YFSETQ, per germline. There are 13 residues in the CDR3. With 1 base removed from V and 6 bases from J, the gap between germline ends came to 11 bases. In DNA, the CDR3 is TGCGCCAGCAGCTTGACAGATTCTAGCGAGCAGTACTTC. Its translation: CASSLTDSSEQYF.

Concerning this clonotype: At one end, the junction sequence differs from germline, possibly due to a read error. The rearrangement uses TRBV12-3 or TRBV12-4 and TRBJ1-6; D gene unclear. CDR3 length: 13 amino acids. The CDR3 DNA reads TGCGCCAGCATCGCCCAGGCAGATTCGCCCCTCCACTTT. Its translation is CASIAQADSPLHF.